This is a list of T cell receptor beta chains from one sample in a study of CD8+ T cells in alopecia areata. Profiled with immunoSEQ multiplex PCR; TCRdb holds only in-frame clones, not every one. Here the sample spans around 200,000 clones, 50% to 60% being singletons. The source material was CD4+ T cells sorted from blood, sampled at week 4, from a patient treated with tofacitinib. The receptors come from a human donor with alopecia areata. Both conserved end residues are part of each CDR3. A D gene is named only where the DNA matches it firmly. Clone size is stated in some rows and not others, as once, few, many or a class when expanded.

abundance | j_gene | v_gene | d_gene | CDR3nt | CDR3aa
. | TRBJ1-3 | TRBV30 | . | TGTGCCTGGCACCATCAGCCTGGAAACACCATATATTTT | CAWHHQPGNTIYF
. | TRBJ1-1 | TRBV29-1 | . | TGCAGCGTTGCGCGGATGAACACTGAAGCTTTCTTT | CSVARMNTEAFF
. | TRBJ1-2 | TRBV27 | . | TGTGCCAGCAGTTTATCGAAACGGCAGTACTATGGCTACACCTTC | CASSLSKRQYYGYTF
. | TRBJ2-1 | TRBV2 | . | TGTGCCAGCAGTTCCCGGGAGACAAGGTACAATGAGCAGTTCTTC | CASSSRETRYNEQFF
. | TRBJ2-7 | TRBV9 | . | TGTGCCAGCAGCCCAGCTCCCTCCTACGAGCAGTACTTC | CASSPAPSYEQYF
. | TRBJ2-3 | TRBV5-1 | . | TGCGCCAGCAGCCGCGAGGGGAGGAGCACAGATACGCAGTATTTT | CASSREGRSTDTQYF
. | TRBJ2-1 | TRBV27 | . | TGTGCCAGCAGCTCCGGCGGGCCGGGGGTCTTC | CASSSGGPGVF
once | TRBJ2-3 | TRBV4-2 | . | TGTGCCAGCAGCCAAGCTAGCCGCACAGATACGCAGTATTTT | CASSQASRTDTQYF
. | TRBJ2-6 | TRBV29-1 | TRBD2 | TGCAGCGTAATAGGCCGGACACGGGGGGGCTCTGGGGCCAACGTCCTGACTTTC | CSVIGRTRGGSGANVLTF
. | TRBJ1-4 | TRBV29-1 | . | TGCAGCGTTGAAGATCGTCAGGGACGGGAAAAACTGTTTTTT | CSVEDRQGREKLFF
. | TRBJ2-5 | TRBV5-1 | TRBD2 | TGCGCCAGCAGTAGCGGGAGCCGAGAGACCCAGTACTTC | CASSSGSRETQYF
. | TRBJ1-1 | TRBV5-1 | TRBD1 | TGCGCCAGCAGCCTCAGACAGGGGAACACTGAAGCTTTCTTT | CASSLRQGNTEAFF
few | TRBJ2-5 | TRBV5-1 | TRBD2 | TGCGCCAGCAGCCCACGACTAGCGGGAACTAGCCAAGAGACCCAGTACTTC | CASSPRLAGTSQETQYF
. | TRBJ2-7 | TRBV5-1 | TRBD1 | TGCGCCAGCAGCCTAGCTCGGGACAGGGTTTCGTACGAGCAGTACTTC | CASSLARDRVSYEQYF
. | TRBJ2-3 | TRBV23-1 | . | TGCACCTTAGACGAGAGCACAGATACGCAGTATTTT | CTLDESTDTQYF
. | TRBJ2-7 | TRBV30 | TRBD2 | TGTGCCTGGAGTCCATATAGCGGGAGTATATACTGGGGAACCGAGCAGTACTTC | CAWSPYSGSIYWGTEQYF
. | TRBJ2-1 | TRBV30 | TRBD1 | TGTGCCAGAACAGGGGGCTCATACAATGAGCAGTTCTTC | CARTGGSYNEQFF
. | TRBJ2-1 | TRBV19 | . | TGTGCCAGTAGTTCATACAATGAGCAGTTCTTC | CASSSYNEQFF
few | TRBJ2-7 | TRBV30 | . | TGTGCCTGGAGTCGACAACAGGGAGGAGAGCAGTACTTC | CAWSRQQGGEQYF
. | TRBJ2-1 | TRBV11-2 | TRBD2 | TGTGCCAGCACCTCAAGCGGGAGGGCTGGGCAGTTCTTC | CASTSSGRAGQFF
many | TRBJ1-4 | TRBV7-9 | TRBD1 | TGTGCCAGCAGCGAACGGACAGGGGGCTTTGAAAAACTGTTTTTT | CASSERTGGFEKLFF
. | TRBJ2-2 | TRBV10-3 | . | TGTGCCATCAGTGAATCCAGCGGGCGCTTGCTGTTTTTT | CAISESSGRLLFF
. | TRBJ2-5 | TRBV29-1 | . | TGCAGCGTCCACCAAGAGACCCAGTACTTC | CSVHQETQYF
once | TRBJ1-1 | TRBV29-1 | . | TGCAGCGTTGGGCTCACTGAAGCTTTCTTT | CSVGLTEAFF
. | TRBJ1-2 | TRBV25-1 | . | TGTGCCAGCAGTGAACCCCGTGGGGGCTACACCTTC | CASSEPRGGYTF
. | TRBJ2-7 | TRBV28 | . | TGTGCCAGCAGTTTAGAGCGCTACGAGCAGTACTTC | CASSLERYEQYF
once | TRBJ2-5 | TRBV7-9 | . | TGTGCCAGCAGCTTAGTCGGACTAAAGACCCAGTACTTC | CASSLVGLKTQYF
. | TRBJ2-7 | TRBV2 | TRBD1 | TGTGCCAGCAGGGCTGGGACAGCCTACTTC | CASRAGTAYF
. | TRBJ2-2 | TRBV30 | TRBD2 | TGTGCCCGGGGACTAGCGAACACCGGGGAGCTGTTTTTT | CARGLANTGELFF
. | TRBJ2-5 | TRBV7-7 | . | TGTGCTAGCAGAAGGGGCAGCCAAGAGACCCAGTACTTC | CASRRGSQETQYF
once | TRBJ2-6 | TRBV5-6 | . | TGTGCCAGCAGCTTCGGGGGTTCAGGGGCCAACGTCCTGACTTTC | CASSFGGSGANVLTF
. | TRBJ2-5 | TRBV7-9 | . | TGTGCCAGCAGCATACTTGCGGGGCGACTTCAAGAGACCCAGTACTTC | CASSILAGRLQETQYF
. | TRBJ2-5 | TRBV18 | . | TGTGCCAGCTCTACGACGGCCGAGACCCAGTACTTC | CASSTTAETQYF
. | TRBJ1-1 | TRBV30 | TRBD1 | TGTGCCTGGAGTGCGGGACAGGGAAACACTGAAGCTTTCTTT | CAWSAGQGNTEAFF
. | TRBJ2-5 | TRBV4-2 | TRBD2 | TGTGCCAGCAGCCAAAAGGCTTTAGTGGGGGGGGAGACCCAGTACTTC | CASSQKALVGGETQYF
. | TRBJ2-7 | TRBV7-2 | . | TGTGCCAGCAGCTTAGGTCCCGAGCAGTACTTC | CASSLGPEQYF
. | TRBJ2-7 | TRBV2 | . | TGTGCCAGCAGTGACACAGGGGAGGGCGGGCAGTACTTC | CASSDTGEGGQYF
. | TRBJ2-3 | TRBV29-1 | TRBD1 | TGCAGCGTCGCCGGAAAGGGGGCCACAGATACGCAGTATTTT | CSVAGKGATDTQYF
many | TRBJ2-1 | TRBV9 | . | TGTGCCAGCAGCTTGGACCTCAATGAGCAGTTCTTC | CASSLDLNEQFF
few | TRBJ2-7 | TRBV27 | TRBD1 | TGTGCCAGCACCCCAGGCTGGACAGGGGACTCCTACGAGCAGTACTTC | CASTPGWTGDSYEQYF
. | TRBJ1-2 | TRBV30 | . | TGTGCCTGGAGACAGGAAGAAGACTATGGCTACACCTTC | CAWRQEEDYGYTF
. | TRBJ2-7 | TRBV6-5 | . | TGTGCCAGCAGTTACGGCGATACCTACGAGCAGTACTTC | CASSYGDTYEQYF
once | TRBJ2-6 | TRBV30 | . | TGTGCCTGGAGTGGCGGCAGGGCTGGGGCCAACGTCCTGACTTTC | CAWSGGRAGANVLTF
. | TRBJ2-3 | TRBV27 | . | TGTGCCAGCAGTCCGCGGGACTCACGGGATACGCAGTATTTT | CASSPRDSRDTQYF
few | TRBJ2-2 | TRBV19 | . | TGTGCCAGTAGTAGCAAAGCGAACACCGGGGAGCTGTTTTTT | CASSSKANTGELFF
few | TRBJ1-2 | TRBV4-2 | TRBD1 | TGTGCCAGCAGCCAAGCGGGGGACAGGCACTATGGCTACACCTTC | CASSQAGDRHYGYTF
. | TRBJ1-4 | TRBV18 | . | TGTGCCAGCTCACCTACCGAGGGACATGAAAAACTGTTTTTT | CASSPTEGHEKLFF
. | TRBJ1-1 | TRBV5-4 | . | TGTGCCAGCAGCCAGCTGAGGGCCCATGAAGCTTTCTTT | CASSQLRAHEAFF
. | TRBJ2-5 | TRBV20-1 | . | TGCAGTGCTAGTATGTCAGAGACCCAGTACTTC | CSASMSETQYF
. | TRBJ1-2 | TRBV27 | TRBD1 | TGTGCCAGCGGGCAACGACAGGGGGCCCATGGCTACACCTTC | CASGQRQGAHGYTF